This T cell receptor beta chain was documented in a study of cytomegalovirus exposure and HLA in healthy donors. Of note for this clone: What it recognizes is unknown.

The study, taken as a whole, reports: An analysis that came later showed most CMV-associated TCR beta chains appearing HLA-restricted. It was reported in a later analysis that an Asian-associated ancestry cluster showed fewer N-insertions than the approximately 670-donor mean. The study designated roughly 160 TCR beta chains cytomegalovirus-associated.

Nominally healthy donors were sampled, though unrecorded immune exposures were likely. The PCR contained 60 Vbeta and 13 Jbeta primers. Generated by immunoSEQ multiplex PCR, the TCRdb table keeps only in-frame clones and is missing some. Of 99,000 or so clones listed, about an eighth are singletons. With 5 bases removed from V and 4 bases from J, the gap between germline ends came to 17 bases. Germline V CDR1 and CDR2: SGHTA, FQGNSA. The CDR3 loop spans 16 amino acids. This clonotype was obtained from a man aged 40-49 years in good health and CMV-seropositive. The sample consisted of PBMCs. The gene calls are TRBV7-2 and TRBJ2-2; D might be TRBD2 (5 bases). Here the CDR3 reads CASSRQTSLGTGELFF. In DNA form, the CDR3 reads TGTGCCAGCAGCCGCCAAACTAGTTTGGGCACCGGGGAGCTGTTTTTT.